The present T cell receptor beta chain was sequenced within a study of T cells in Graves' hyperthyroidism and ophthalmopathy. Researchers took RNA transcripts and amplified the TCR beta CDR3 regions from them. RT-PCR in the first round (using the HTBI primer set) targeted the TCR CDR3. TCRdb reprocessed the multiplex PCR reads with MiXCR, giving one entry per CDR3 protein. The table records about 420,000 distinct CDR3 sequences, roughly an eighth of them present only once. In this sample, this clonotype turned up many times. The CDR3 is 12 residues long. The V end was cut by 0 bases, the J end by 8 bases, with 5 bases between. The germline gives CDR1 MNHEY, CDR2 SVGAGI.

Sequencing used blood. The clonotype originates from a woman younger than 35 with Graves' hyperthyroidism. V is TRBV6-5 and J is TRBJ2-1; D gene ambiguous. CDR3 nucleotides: TGTGCCAGCAGTTACTCGTGGGATGAGCAGTTCTTC. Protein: CASSYSWDEQFF.